This TCR beta chain was sequenced for a study of regulatory T cells in long-lasting Graves disease (dated by TCRdb to the early 2020s). Turning to the overall study: Patients with newly diagnosed Graves' disease had been on antithyroid drugs for under 3 months. The study was registered as a clinical trial and conducted in China. A total of 35 or so samples were covered by TCR sequencing, comprising approximately 13 persistent and around 20 newly diagnosed Graves' disease patients. Persistent Graves' disease patients were compared with newly diagnosed Graves' disease patients by peripheral blood TCR sequencing and RNA sequencing. The study at large found these results: Persistent Graves' disease patients showed lower TCR Shannon entropy and fewer highly expanded clones than newly diagnosed patients, suggesting clonal expansion. The authors noted that the small sample size was a limitation that may lower accuracy. Only the TCR beta chain was sequenced and analyzed. The study examined only peripheral blood because the primary lesion, thyroid tissue, could not be accessed. Patients with persistent disease shared more public clonotypes (approximately 2,500) than newly diagnosed patients did (more than 900).

Concerning this clonotype itself: Its cognate antigen has yet to be identified. No qualities accompany the bases; no much larger clone lies one base away.

Receptor libraries were prepared by multiplex PCR. The sample was run on an Illumina HiSeq 4000. TCR beta libraries were built with iRepertoire HTBI primers and Arm-PCR amplification of CDR3 regions. Before sequencing, the PCR products went through gel purification. Processing in the source paper ran as follows. Gene usage analysis of CDR3 amino acid clonotypes used the 60 to 75 TRBV and about 13 TRBJ segments found across samples. COPE and FqMerger were used to merge the filtered high-quality paired reads into contigs. BLAST was used to align contigs to IMGT TRBV, TRBD and TRBJ reference genes, with CDR3 defined following IMGT. Any clonotype with a frequency above 0.1% was classified as a highly expanded clone. Repertoire diversity was measured by Shannon entropy, and V-J evenness by the Gini coefficient. Clonotypes shared by more than one individual were considered public. TCRdb handled the public reads itself, with Q25 trimming in fastp and clone calling in MiXCR, and kept productive beta chains. Each CDR3 protein gets just one entry, which takes the most common genes and DNA from the rows behind it. TCRdb, not the original authors, processed these V and J calls. The sample table shows around 250,000 distinct CDR3 sequences, and 20% to 25% are seen once. About 15% of the sample lies in the top ten.

Read against the paper, the sample's time point label means: newly diagnosed GD, antithyroid drugs for less than 3 months. For both TCR sequencing and RNA sequencing, RNA was extracted from PBMCs in TRIzol. The diagnosis of Graves' disease was made according to American Thyroid Association guidelines. Patients for the study were recruited at an endocrinology department in Xi'an, China. Each patient gave approximately 9 milliliters of peripheral blood, collected in an EDTA anticoagulant tube. PBMCs were isolated by Ficoll Paque Plus density gradient separation without further T cell sorting. An Agilent 2100 Bioanalyzer and agarose gel were used to assess RNA quality, and a NanoDrop 2000 was used to measure RNA concentration. The receptor's source is a female donor with Graves disease. Here the sequenced sample was peripheral blood mononuclear cells (PBMCs), taken at new diagnosis, from a patient treated with antithyroid drugs.

The CDR3 amino acid sequence is: CASRRTHTDTQYF. The DNA reads as follows: TGTGCCAGCAGACGAACTCATACAGATACGCAGTATTTT. This sequence uses TRBV12-3 or TRBV12-4 and TRBJ2-3; no D gene call is confident. The CDR3 starts with the cysteine, ends with the phenylalanine, and has 13 residues. The entry retains the CDR3 DNA only, 39 bases that are in frame from base 1. Trimming takes 6 bases from V and 3 bases from J, and the germline ends sit 10 bases apart.